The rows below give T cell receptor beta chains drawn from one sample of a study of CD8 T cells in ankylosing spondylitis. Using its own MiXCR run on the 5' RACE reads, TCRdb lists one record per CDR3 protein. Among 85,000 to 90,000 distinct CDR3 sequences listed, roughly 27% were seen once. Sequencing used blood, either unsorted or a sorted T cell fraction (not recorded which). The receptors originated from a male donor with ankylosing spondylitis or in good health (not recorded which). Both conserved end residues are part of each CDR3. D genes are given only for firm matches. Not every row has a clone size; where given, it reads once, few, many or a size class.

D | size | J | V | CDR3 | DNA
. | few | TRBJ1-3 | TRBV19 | CASSQQRTSGNTIYF | TGTGCCAGTAGCCAACAAAGGACATCTGGAAACACCATATATTTT
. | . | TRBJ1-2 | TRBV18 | CASSPVTGSNYGYTF | TGTGCCAGCTCACCAGTCACGGGATCCAACTATGGCTACACCTTC
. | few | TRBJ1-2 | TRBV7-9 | CASSFSMTNYGYTF | TGTGCCAGCAGCTTTTCCATGACTAACTATGGCTACACCTTC
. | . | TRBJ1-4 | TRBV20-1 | CSAAGVGLSEKLFF | TGCAGTGCCGCGGGTGTGGGGCTGAGTGAAAAACTGTTTTTT
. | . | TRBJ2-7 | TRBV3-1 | CASSHLSQPGVEQYF | TGTGCCAGCAGCCACCTATCACAGCCTGGAGTCGAGCAGTACTTC
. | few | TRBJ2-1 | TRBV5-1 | CASSSGEVWANEQFF | TGCGCCAGCAGTTCGGGGGAAGTCTGGGCCAATGAGCAGTTCTTC
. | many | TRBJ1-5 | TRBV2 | CASRATGYQPQHF | TGTGCCAGCAGGGCTACAGGGTATCAGCCCCAGCATTTT
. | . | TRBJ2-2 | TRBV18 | CASSPAYNSGELFF | TGTGCCAGCTCACCAGCTTACAATTCCGGGGAGCTGTTTTTT
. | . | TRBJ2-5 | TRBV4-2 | CASSQESPETQYF | TGTGCCAGCAGCCAAGAGTCGCCGGAGACCCAGTACTTC
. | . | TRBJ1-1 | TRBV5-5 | CASSRTGALGAFF | TGTGCCAGCAGCCGAACAGGTGCCCTCGGGGCTTTCTTT
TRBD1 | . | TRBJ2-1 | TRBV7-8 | CASSNRDRSYNEQFF | TGTGCCAGCAGCAACCGGGACAGGTCCTACAATGAGCAGTTCTTC
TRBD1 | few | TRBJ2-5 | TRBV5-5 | CASSPRQGRKETQYF | TGTGCCAGCAGCCCGCGACAGGGCCGAAAAGAGACCCAGTACTTC
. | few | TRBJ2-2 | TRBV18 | CASSPRDRELFF | TGTGCCAGCTCACCCAGGGACCGGGAGCTGTTTTTT
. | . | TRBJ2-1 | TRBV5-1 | CASSVSGSGNNEQFF | TGCGCCAGCAGCGTTAGCGGATCGGGAAACAATGAGCAGTTCTTC
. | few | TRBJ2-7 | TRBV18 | CASSQTYEQYF | TGTGCCAGCTCTCAGACCTACGAGCAGTACTTC
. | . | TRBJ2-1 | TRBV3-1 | CASSPSLSSYNEQFF | TGTGCCAGCAGCCCAAGCTTGAGCTCCTACAATGAGCAGTTCTTC
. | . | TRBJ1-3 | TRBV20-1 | CSAPVEAGNTIYF | TGCAGTGCTCCCGTCGAGGCAGGAAACACCATATATTTT
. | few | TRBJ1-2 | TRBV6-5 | CASSYPAPDGYGYTF | TGTGCCAGCAGTTACCCGGCGCCCGATGGGTATGGCTACACCTTC
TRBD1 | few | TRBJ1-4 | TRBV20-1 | CSARTGDNEKLFF | TGCAGTGCCCGGACAGGGGATAATGAAAAACTGTTTTTT
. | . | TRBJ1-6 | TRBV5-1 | CASRRDSSSPLHF | TGCGCCAGCAGGCGAGACAGTTCGTCACCCCTCCACTTT